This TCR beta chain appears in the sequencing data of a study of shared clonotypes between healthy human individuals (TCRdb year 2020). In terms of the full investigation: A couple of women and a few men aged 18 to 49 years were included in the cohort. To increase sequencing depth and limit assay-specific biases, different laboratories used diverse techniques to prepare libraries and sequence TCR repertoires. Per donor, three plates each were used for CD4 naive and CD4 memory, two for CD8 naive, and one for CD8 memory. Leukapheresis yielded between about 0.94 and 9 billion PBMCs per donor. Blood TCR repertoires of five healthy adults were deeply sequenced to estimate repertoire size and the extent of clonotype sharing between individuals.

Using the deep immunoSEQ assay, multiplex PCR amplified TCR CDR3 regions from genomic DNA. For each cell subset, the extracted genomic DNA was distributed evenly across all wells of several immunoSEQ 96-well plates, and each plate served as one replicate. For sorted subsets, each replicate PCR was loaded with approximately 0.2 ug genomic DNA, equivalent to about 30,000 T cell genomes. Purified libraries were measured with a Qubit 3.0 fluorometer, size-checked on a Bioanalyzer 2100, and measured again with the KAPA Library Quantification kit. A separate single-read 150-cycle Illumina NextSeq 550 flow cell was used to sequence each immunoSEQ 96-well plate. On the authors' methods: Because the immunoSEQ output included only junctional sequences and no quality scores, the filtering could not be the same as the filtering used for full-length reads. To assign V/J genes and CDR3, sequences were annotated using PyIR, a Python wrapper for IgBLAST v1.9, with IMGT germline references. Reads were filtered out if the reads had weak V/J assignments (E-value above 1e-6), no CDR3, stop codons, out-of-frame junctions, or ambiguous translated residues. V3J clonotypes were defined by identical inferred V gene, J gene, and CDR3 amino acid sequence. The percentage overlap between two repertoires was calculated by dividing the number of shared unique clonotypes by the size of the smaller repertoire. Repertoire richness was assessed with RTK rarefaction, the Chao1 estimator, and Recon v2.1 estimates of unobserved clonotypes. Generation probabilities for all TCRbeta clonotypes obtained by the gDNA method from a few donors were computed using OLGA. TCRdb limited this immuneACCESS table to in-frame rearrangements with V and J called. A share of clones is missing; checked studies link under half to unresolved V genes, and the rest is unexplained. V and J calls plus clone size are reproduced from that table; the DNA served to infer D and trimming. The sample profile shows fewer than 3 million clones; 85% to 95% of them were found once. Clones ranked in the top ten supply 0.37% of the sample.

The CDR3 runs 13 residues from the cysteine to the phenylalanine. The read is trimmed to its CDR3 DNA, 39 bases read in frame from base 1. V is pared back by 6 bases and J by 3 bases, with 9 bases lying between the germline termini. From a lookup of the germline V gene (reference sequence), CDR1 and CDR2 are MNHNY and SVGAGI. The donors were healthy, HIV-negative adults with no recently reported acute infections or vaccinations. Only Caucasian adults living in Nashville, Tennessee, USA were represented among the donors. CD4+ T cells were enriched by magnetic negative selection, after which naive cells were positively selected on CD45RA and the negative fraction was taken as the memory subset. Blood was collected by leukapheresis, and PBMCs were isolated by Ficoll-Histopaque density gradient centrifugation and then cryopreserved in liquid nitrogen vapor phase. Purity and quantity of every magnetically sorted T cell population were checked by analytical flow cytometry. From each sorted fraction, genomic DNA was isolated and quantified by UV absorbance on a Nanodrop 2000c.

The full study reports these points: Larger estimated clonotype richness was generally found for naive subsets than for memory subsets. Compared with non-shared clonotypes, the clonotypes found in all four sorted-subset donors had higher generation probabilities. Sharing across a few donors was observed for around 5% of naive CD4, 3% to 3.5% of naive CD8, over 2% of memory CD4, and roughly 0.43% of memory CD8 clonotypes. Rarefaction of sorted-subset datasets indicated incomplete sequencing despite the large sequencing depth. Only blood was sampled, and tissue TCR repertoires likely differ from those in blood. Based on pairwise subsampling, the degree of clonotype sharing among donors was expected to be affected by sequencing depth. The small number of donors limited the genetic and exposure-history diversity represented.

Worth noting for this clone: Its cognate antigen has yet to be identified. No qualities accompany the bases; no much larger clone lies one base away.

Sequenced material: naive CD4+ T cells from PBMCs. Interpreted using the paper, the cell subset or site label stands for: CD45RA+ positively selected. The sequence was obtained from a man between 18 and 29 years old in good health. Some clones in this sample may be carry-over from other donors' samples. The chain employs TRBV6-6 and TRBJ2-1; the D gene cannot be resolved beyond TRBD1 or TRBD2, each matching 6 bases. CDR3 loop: CASSGGVYNEQFF. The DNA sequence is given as TGTGCCAGCAGCGGGGGCGTCTACAATGAGCAGTTCTTC.